This TCR beta chain came from a study of cytomegalovirus exposure and HLA in healthy donors. Regarding the study as a whole: Available immune exposure information was restricted to CMV serostatus only. Investigators reported around 150 TCR beta chains as tied to cytomegalovirus. From TCR beta sequences, most subjects' HLA-A and HLA-B alleles were reportedly predicted accurately.

Between the trimmed V and J ends, which lost 1 base and 8 bases, there was a span of 11 bases. Germline V gene sequence: CDR1 SEHNR, CDR2 FQNEAQ (reference sequence). This CDR3 has 13 amino acids. On this clone: Its target is not known.

It was with 60 Vbeta and 13 Jbeta primers that the PCR ran. Original analysis: The authors later counted some 76 million unique TCR beta chains, roughly 10 million of them shared. TCRdb's copy holds only in-frame clones and misses some; the assay was immunoSEQ multiplex PCR. From that table come the V and J calls and clone size; the DNA was used to work out D and trimming. Of 150,000 to 200,000 clones in the sample, about 76% were seen once. V and J are TRBV7-9 and TRBJ1-2; D not resolved. The receptor's source is a woman in her thirties or forties in good health and CMV-seropositive. The sample comprised PBMCs. The CDR3 nucleotides read TGTGCCAGCAGCTTAGGAGCGGGGAACGGCTACACCTTC. It is translated as CASSLGAGNGYTF.